The clone carrying this T cell receptor beta chain was seen once. Germline-derived CDR1 and CDR2 are SGHTS and YDEGEE. The CDR3 is 15 amino acids. The V end lost 0 bases, the J end lost 2 bases, and 10 bases lay between the germline ends. Sequencing was performed with immunoSEQ multiplex PCR; in TCRdb, only in-frame clones are kept and a portion is missing. The sample comprises approximately 90,000 clones, roughly 80% of which are singletons, and under 40% rests with the top ten. The sample comes from a study of control samples from healthy donors and cancer patients. V and J are TRBV5-8 and TRBJ2-3; the D gene could be TRBD1 or TRBD2 (5 bases each). The material sequenced was PBMCs. The clonotype comes from a man aged 70-80 years with lung cancer. The CDR3 DNA follows: TGTGCCAGCAGCTTGGGAGGGGCGAACACAGATACGCAGTATTTT. It encodes CASSLGGANTDTQYF.